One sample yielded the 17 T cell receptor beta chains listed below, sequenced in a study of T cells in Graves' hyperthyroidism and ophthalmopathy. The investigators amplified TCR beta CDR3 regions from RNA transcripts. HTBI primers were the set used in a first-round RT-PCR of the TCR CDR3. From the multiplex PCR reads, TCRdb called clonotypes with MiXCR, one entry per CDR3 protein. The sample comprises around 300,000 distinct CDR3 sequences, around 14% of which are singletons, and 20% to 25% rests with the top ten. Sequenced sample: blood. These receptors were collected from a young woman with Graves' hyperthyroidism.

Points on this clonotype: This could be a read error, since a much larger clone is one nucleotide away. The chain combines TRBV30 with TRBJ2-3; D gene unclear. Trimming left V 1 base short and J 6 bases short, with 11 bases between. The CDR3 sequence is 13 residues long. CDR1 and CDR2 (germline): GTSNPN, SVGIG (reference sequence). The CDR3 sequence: CAWSGATDDTQYF. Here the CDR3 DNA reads TGTGCCTGGAGTGGGGCCACCGACGATACGCAGTATTTT.

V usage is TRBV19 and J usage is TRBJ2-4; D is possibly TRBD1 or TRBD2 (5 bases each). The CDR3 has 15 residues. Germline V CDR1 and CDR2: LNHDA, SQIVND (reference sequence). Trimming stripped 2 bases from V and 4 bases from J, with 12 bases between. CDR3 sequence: CASSITGQLKNIQYF. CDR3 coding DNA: TGTGCCAGTAGTATAACGGGGCAGCTAAAAAACATTCAGTACTTC.

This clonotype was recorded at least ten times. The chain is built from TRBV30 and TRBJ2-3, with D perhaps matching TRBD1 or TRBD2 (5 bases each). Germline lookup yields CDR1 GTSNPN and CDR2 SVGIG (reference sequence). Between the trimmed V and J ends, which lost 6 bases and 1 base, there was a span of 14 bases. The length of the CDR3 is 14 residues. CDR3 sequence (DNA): TGTGCCTGTAAGGGGACCCTCGGCACAGATACGCAGTATTTT. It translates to CACKGTLGTDTQYF.

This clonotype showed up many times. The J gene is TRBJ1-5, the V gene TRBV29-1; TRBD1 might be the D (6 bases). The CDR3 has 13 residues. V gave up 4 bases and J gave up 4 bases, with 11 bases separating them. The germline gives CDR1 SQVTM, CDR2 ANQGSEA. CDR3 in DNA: TGCAGCGTTGGGACAGAGGGGAATCAGCCCCAGCATTTT. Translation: CSVGTEGNQPQHF.

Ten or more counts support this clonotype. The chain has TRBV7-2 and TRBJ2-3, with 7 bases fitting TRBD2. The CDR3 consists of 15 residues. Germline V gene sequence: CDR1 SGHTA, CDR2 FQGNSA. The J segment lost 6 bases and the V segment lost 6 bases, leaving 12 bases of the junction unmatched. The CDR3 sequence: CASSSTSRAWDTQYF. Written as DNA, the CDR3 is TGTGCCAGCAGTTCGACTAGCAGAGCGTGGGATACGCAGTATTTT.

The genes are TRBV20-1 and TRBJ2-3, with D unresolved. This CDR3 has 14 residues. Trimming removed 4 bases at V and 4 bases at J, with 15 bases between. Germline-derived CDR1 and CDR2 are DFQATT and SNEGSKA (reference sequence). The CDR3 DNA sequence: TGCAGTGCTACCGACCCCGCCGGGCCAGATACGCAGTATTTT. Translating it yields CSATDPAGPDTQYF.

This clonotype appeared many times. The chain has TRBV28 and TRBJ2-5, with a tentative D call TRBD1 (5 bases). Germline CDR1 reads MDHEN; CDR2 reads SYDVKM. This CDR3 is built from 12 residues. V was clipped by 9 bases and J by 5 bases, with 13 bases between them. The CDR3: CASRQPLETQYF. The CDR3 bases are TGTGCCAGTAGACAGCCCTTGGAGACCCAGTACTTC.

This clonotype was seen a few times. The CDR3 region has the DNA TGCGCCAGCAGCTTGGCATCGAAGCGCGAAGAGACCCAGTACTTC. Translating gives CASSLASKREETQYF. The rearrangement joins TRBV5-1 to TRBJ2-5; D gene unclear. Trimming stripped 0 bases from V and 3 bases from J, with 12 bases between. There are 15 residues in the CDR3. The germline CDR1 and CDR2 sequences are SGHRS and YFSETQ.

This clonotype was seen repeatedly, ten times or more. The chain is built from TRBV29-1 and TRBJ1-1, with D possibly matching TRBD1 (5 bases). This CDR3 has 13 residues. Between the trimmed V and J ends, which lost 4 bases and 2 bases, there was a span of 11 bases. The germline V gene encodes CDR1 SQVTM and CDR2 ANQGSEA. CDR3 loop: CSVVSGPNTEAFF. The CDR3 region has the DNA TGCAGCGTTGTTTCGGGGCCTAACACTGAAGCTTTCTTT.

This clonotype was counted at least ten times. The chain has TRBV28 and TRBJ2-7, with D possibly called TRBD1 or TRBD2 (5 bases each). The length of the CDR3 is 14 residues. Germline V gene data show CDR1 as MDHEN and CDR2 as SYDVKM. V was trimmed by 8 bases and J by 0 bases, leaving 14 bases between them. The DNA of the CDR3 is TGTGCCAGCCGAGGGGCAGGGAGCTCCTACGAGCAGTACTTC. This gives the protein CASRGAGSSYEQYF.

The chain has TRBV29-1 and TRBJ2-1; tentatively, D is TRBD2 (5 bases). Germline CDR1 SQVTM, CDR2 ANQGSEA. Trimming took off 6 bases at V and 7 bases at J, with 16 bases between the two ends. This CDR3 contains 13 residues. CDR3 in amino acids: CSVSPRLTNEQFF. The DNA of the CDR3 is TGCAGCGTGTCACCCCGACTAACAAATGAGCAGTTCTTC.

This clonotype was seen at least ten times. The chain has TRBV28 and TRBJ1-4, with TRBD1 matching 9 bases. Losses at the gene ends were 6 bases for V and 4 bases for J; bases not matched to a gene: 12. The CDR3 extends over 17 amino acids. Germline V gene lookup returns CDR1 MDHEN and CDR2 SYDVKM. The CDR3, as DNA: TGTGCCAGCAGCTTACCGGGACAGGGATGGTATAATGAAAAACTGTTTTTT. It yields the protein CASSLPGQGWYNEKLFF.

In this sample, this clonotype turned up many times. The CDR3 reads CASSDRATYEQYF. The CDR3 nucleotides are TGTGCCAGCAGCGACAGGGCGACGTACGAGCAGTACTTC. This chain links TRBV7-9 with TRBJ2-7; TRBD1 agrees at 7 bases. Losses at the gene ends were 5 bases for V and 4 bases for J; bases not matched to a gene: 5. CDR1 is SEHNR, CDR2 FQNEAQ, per germline (reference sequence). This CDR3 contains 13 residues.

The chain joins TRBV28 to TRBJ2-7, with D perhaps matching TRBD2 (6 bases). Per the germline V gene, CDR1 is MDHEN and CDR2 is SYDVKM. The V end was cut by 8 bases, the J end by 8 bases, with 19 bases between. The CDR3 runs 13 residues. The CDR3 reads CASVTGALQKQYF. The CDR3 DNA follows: TGTGCCAGCGTCACGGGAGCCCTCCAGAAGCAGTACTTC.

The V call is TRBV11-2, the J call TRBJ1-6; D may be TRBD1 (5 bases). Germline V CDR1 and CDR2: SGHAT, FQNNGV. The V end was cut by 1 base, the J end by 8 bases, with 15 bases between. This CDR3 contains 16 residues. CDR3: CASSLGKGLWDSPLHF. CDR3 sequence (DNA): TGTGCCAGCAGCTTAGGGAAGGGGCTTTGGGATTCACCCCTCCACTTT.

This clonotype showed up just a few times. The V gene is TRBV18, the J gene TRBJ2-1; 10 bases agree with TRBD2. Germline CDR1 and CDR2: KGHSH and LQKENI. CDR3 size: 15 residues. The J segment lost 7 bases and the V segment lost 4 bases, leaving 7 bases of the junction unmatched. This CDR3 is CASSRSGRERNEQFF. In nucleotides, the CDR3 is TGTGCCAGCTCACGGAGCGGGAGGGAACGGAATGAGCAGTTCTTC.

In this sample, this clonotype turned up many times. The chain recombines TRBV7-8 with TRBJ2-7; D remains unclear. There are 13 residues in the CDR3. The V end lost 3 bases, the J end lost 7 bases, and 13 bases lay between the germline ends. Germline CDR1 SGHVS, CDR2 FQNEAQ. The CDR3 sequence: CASSFSQAKEQYF. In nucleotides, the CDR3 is TGTGCCAGCAGCTTTAGTCAGGCGAAGGAGCAGTACTTC.